This entry describes one TCR beta chain. This CDR3 has 14 amino acids. Germline lookup yields CDR1 MNHEY and CDR2 SVGAGI. V lost 4 bases, J lost 4 bases, and 5 bases stayed unmatched. The sample comes from a study of blood T cell repertoires in COVID-19. Method: immunoSEQ multiplex PCR; TCRdb's copy keeps in-frame clones and lacks some. The sample consists of about 140,000 clones, under 90% of them appearing once. The genes are TRBV6-5 and TRBJ2-5; 8 bases are a match to TRBD2. This sequence was found in a human donor in a cohort sampled during active COVID-19. Sample: peripheral blood. CDR3 coding DNA: TGTGCCAGCAGTTGGACTAGCCGTTTAGAGACCCAGTACTTC. Translating it yields CASSWTSRLETQYF.